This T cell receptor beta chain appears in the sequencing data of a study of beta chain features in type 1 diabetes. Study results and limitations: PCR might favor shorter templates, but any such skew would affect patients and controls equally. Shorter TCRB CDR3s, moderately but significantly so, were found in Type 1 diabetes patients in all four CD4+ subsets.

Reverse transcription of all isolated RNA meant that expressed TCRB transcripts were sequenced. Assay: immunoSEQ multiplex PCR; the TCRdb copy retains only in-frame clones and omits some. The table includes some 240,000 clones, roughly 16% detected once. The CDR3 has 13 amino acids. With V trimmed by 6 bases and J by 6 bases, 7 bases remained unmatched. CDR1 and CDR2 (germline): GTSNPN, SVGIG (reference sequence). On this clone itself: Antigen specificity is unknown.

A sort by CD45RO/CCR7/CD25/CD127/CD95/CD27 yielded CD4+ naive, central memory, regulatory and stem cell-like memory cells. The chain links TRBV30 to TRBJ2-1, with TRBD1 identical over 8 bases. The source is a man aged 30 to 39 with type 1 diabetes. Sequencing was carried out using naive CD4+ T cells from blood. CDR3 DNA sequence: TGTGCCTGCCGGGGCAGGGGGCTCAATGAGCAGTTCTTC. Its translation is CACRGRGLNEQFF. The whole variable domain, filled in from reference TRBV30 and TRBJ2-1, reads SQTIHQWPATLVQPVGSPLSLECTVEGTSNPNLYWYRQAAGRGLQLLFYSVGIGQISSEVPQNLSASRPQDRQFILSSKKLLLSDSGFYLCACRGRGLNEQFFGPGTRLTVL.